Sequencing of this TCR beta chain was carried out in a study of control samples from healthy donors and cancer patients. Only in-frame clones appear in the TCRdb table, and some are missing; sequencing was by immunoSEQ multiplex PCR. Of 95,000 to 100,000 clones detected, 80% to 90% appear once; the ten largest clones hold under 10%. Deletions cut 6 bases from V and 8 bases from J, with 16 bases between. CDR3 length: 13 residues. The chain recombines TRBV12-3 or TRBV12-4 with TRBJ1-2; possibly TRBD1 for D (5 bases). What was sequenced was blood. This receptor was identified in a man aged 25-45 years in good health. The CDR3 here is CASRPPGLEGYTF. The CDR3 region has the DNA TGTGCCAGCAGACCCCCGGGGCTCGAAGGCTACACCTTC.